Listed here is a single TCR beta chain. Via MiXCR, TCRdb re-called the RT-PCR reads, giving one row per CDR3 protein. The repertoire holds about 680,000 distinct CDR3 sequences, with approximately 15% as singletons. V shed 0 bases and J shed 4 bases, with 13 bases lying between them. Germline V lookup: CDR1 SGHRS, CDR2 YFSETQ. CDR3 size: 15 residues. J is TRBJ1-1 and V is TRBV5-1; no reliable D call. The sequence was obtained from a female donor in good health, serving as a healthy control. Sequenced sample: memory CD4+ T cells from blood. As DNA, the CDR3 is TGCGCCAGCAGCTTGGATGGGGTTTATCGCACTGAAGCTTTCTTT. Translation gives CASSLDGVYRTEAFF.